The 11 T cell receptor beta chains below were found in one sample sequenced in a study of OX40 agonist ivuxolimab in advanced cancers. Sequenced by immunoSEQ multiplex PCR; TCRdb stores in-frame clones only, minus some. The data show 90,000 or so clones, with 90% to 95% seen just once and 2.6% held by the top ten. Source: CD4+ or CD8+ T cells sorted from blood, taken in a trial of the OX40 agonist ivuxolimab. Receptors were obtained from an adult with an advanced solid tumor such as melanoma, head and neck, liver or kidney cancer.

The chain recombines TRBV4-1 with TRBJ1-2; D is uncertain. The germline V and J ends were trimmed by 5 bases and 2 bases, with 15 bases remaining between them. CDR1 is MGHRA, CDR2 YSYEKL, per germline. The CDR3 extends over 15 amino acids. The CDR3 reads CASSGSQRQNYGYTF. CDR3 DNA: TGCGCCAGCAGCGGGTCCCAGAGACAAAACTATGGCTACACCTTC.

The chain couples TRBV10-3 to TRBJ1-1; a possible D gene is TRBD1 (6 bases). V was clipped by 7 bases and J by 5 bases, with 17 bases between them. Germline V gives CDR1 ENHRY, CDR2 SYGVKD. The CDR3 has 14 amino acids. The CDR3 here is CAITPGAQGTEAFF. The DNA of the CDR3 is TGTGCCATCACCCCGGGGGCCCAGGGGACTGAAGCTTTCTTT.

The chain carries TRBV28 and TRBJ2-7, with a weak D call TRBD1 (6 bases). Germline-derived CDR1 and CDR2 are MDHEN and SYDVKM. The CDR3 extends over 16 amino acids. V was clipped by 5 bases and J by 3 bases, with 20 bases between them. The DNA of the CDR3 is TGTGCCAGCAGTGTCGCCTCCGGGACATTCGGCTACGAGCAGTACTTC. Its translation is CASSVASGTFGYEQYF. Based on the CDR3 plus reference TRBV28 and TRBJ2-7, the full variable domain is DVKVTQSSRYLVKRTGEKVFLECVQDMDHENMFWYRQDPGLGLRLIYFSYDVKMKEKGDIPEGYSVSREKKERFSLILESASTNQTSMYLCASSVASGTFGYEQYFGPGTRLTVT.

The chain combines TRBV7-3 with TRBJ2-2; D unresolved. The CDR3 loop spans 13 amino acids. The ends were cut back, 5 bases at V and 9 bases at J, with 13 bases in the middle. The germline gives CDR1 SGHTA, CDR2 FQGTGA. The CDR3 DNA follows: TGTGCCAGCAGCCCCCGGACCTCGCGGGAGCTGTTTTTT. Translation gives CASSPRTSRELFF.

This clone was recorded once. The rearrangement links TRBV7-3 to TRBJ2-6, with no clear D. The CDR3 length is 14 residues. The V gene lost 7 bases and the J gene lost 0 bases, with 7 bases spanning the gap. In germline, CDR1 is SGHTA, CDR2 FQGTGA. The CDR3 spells CASKNYSGANVLTF. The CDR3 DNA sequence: TGTGCCAGCAAGAATTACTCTGGGGCCAACGTCCTGACTTTC.

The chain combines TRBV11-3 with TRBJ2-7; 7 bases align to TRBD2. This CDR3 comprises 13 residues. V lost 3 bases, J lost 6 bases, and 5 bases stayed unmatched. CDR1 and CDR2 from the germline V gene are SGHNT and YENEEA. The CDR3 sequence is CASSFGGSGEQYF. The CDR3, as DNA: TGTGCCAGCAGCTTCGGCGGGAGTGGCGAGCAGTACTTC. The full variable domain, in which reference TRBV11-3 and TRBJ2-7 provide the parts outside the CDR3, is EAGVVQSPRYKIIEKKQPVAFWCNPISGHNTLYWYLQNLGQGPELLIRYENEEAVDDSQLPKDRFSAERLKGVDSTLKIQPAELGDSAVYLCASSFGGSGEQYFGPGTRLTVT.

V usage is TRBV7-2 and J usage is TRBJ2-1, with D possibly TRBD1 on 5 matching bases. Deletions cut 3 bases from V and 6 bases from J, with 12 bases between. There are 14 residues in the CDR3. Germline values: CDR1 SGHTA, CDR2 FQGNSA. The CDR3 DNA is TGTGCCAGCAGCTTCCAGGGATTAGGCAATGAGCAGTTCTTC. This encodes CASSFQGLGNEQFF.

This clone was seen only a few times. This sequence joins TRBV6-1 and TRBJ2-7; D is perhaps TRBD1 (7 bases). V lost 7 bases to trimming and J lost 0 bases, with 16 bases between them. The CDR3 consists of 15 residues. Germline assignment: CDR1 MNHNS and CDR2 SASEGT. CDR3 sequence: CASTLGQGGSYEQYF. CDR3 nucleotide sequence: TGTGCCAGCACTCTCGGGCAGGGGGGCTCCTACGAGCAGTACTTC.

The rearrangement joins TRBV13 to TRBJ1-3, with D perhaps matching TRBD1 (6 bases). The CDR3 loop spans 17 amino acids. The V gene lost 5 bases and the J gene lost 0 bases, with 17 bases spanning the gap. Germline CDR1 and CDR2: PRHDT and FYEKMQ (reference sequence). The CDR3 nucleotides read TGTGCCAGCAGCAATCCGGGACACCGGAGCTCTGGAAACACCATATATTTT. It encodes CASSNPGHRSSGNTIYF.

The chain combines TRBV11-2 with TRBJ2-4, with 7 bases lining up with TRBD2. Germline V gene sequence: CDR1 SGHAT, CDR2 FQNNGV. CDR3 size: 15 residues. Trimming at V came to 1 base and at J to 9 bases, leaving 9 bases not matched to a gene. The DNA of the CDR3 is TGTGCCAGCAGCTTAGGCACCGGGACTAATAGCATTCAGTACTTC. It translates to CASSLGTGTNSIQYF. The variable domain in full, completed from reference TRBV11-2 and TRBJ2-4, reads EAGVAQSPRYKIIEKRQSVAFWCNPISGHATLYWYQQILGQGPKLLIQFQNNGVVDDSQLPKDRFSAERLKGVDSTLKIQPAKLEDSAVYLCASSLGTGTNSIQYFGAGTRLSVL.

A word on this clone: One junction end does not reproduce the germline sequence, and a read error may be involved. The DNA for the CDR3 is TGTGCCAGTAGTATAGATCTCGGGCTAGGTAGGATCTTC. Translating it yields CASSIDLGLGRIF. This sequence joins TRBV19 and TRBJ2-1; D is uncertain. The CDR3 is 13 residues long. Germline loops: CDR1 LNHDA, CDR2 SQIVND (reference sequence).